This TCR beta chain appears in the sequencing data of a study of T cells expressing NK-cell markers. The CDR3 has 14 amino acids. CDR1 and CDR2 from the germline V gene are DFQATT and SNEGSKA (reference sequence). With the 5' RACE reads reprocessed, TCRdb shows one record per CDR3 protein and no DNA. In all, the sample yields a few hundred thousand distinct CDR3 sequences. The material sequenced was blood T cells: a sorted CD56 or NKG2C T cell subset, CD4+ or CD8+ T cells, or bulk PBMC T cells (not recorded which). The sequence derives from a man between 18 and 69 years old in good health. This chain joins TRBV20-1 and TRBJ1-1; the D call from TCRdb, TRBD1, cannot be confirmed without DNA. CDR3 sequence: CSARGGPLNTEAFF.